The source of this T cell receptor (beta chain) is a study of T-cell reconstitution after alpha-beta-depleted transplantation in children. Trimming pared 4 bases from V and 3 bases from J, leaving 9 bases between. Germline V lookup: CDR1 SQVTM, CDR2 ANQGSEA. This CDR3 is built from 13 residues. Unique molecular identifiers tagged the TCRbeta library. In TCRdb, the PCR reads were re-called with MiXCR into one record per CDR3 protein. The sample holds roughly 120,000 distinct CDR3 sequences, 10% seen once. This clonotype was counted a few times. The clonotype comes from a boy aged 2 to 10 with acute lymphoblastic leukemia, due to receive a stem cell transplant. V gene TRBV29-1 combines with J gene TRBJ2-2; D tentatively fits TRBD1 or TRBD2 (5 bases each). This material consisted of PBMCs, taken before TCRalphabeta/CD19-depleted stem cell transplant. The CDR3 protein is CSVGGDDTGELFF. The DNA for the CDR3 is TGCAGCGTTGGAGGGGACGACACCGGGGAGCTGTTTTTT.